These 23 T cell receptor beta chains share one sample of origin, sequenced in a study of molecular identifiers for immune sequencing clone quantification. A single record per CDR3 protein comes from TCRdb applying MiXCR to the PCR reads. This sample carries around 480,000 distinct CDR3 sequences, around a fifth of them seen once, and the ten largest clones take under 0.85%. Sequenced material: naive CD8+ T cells from blood, with Jurkat cell RNA spiked in. The sample's subset: FACS-sorted CD8+CD4-CCR7+CD45RA+ naive T cells. Receptor source: a human donor in good health. Some libraries in this study had Jurkat cell RNA spiked in.

This chain connects TRBV6-2 or TRBV6-3 to TRBJ2-3, with 11 bases that match TRBD1. Germline loops: CDR1 MNHEY, CDR2 SVGEGT. V trimming: 5 bases; J trimming: 4 bases; junction bases outside the gene matches: 11. CDR3 length equals 17 residues. The CDR3 sequence is CASSNTDRGRLSDTQYF. Written as DNA, the CDR3 is TGTGCCAGCAGTAACACGGACAGGGGGCGGCTCTCAGATACGCAGTATTTT.

Concerning this clonotype itself: A read error may be the cause here, since a much bigger clone is one base away. Without the conserved terminal phenylalanine or tryptophan, this CDR3 likely stems from a read error. The chain is built from TRBV28 and TRBJ1-5, with TRBD1 as a possible D gene (5 bases). This CDR3 has 15 residues. Trimming pared 2 bases from V and 1 base from J, leaving 9 bases between. In germline, CDR1 is MDHEN, CDR2 SYDVKM. The CDR3 bases are TGTGCCAGCAGTTTACGGGGACCGAGCAATCAGCCCCAGCATCTT. Protein: CASSLRGPSNQPQHL.

This clonotype turned up a few times. The CDR3 sequence: CASSHPLAGELFF. Written as DNA, the CDR3 is TGTGCCAGCAGCCATCCTCTTGCCGGGGAGCTGTTTTTT. This chain joins TRBV7-9 and TRBJ2-2; D not certain. V lost 5 bases, J lost 6 bases, and 10 bases lay in between. The CDR3 runs 13 residues. Germline CDR1 reads SEHNR; CDR2 reads FQNEAQ (reference sequence).

This clonotype was seen more than once but under ten times. This rearrangement joins TRBV5-1 to TRBJ2-7, with TRBD1 identical over 10 bases. The CDR3 extends over 15 amino acids. V was pared by 4 bases and J by 5 bases, with 9 bases of the junction left unmatched. From germline, CDR1 is SGHRS and CDR2 YFSETQ. Written as DNA, the CDR3 is TGCGCCAGCAGCACCTCGGACAGGGGGTTCGACGAGCAGTACTTC. This gives the protein CASSTSDRGFDEQYF.

This chain links TRBV19 with TRBJ2-1, with 8 nucleotides matching TRBD2. The CDR3 is 15 residues long. Trimming cost V 6 bases and J 1 base; bases outside gene matches: 5. In germline, CDR1 is LNHDA, CDR2 SQIVND (reference sequence). CDR3: CASRIGTRSYNEQFF. DNA of the CDR3: TGTGCCAGTAGGATTGGGACTAGGTCCTACAATGAGCAGTTCTTC.

This clonotype turned up a few times. The chain recombines TRBV7-2 with TRBJ2-3; TRBD1 matches at 7 bases. The CDR3 contains 17 residues. The junction had 11 bases not matched to a gene; V was cut back by 5 bases and J by 0 bases. The germline V gene has CDR1 SGHTA and CDR2 FQGNSA. The CDR3 loop reads CASSPFEGALSTDTQYF. The CDR3 coding sequence is TGTGCCAGCAGCCCCTTTGAGGGGGCGCTGAGCACAGATACGCAGTATTTT.

Ten or more counts support this clonotype. The rearrangement uses TRBV5-1 and TRBJ1-1; D might be TRBD1 (6 bases). V lost 0 bases and J lost 3, with 9 bases in between. This CDR3 has 14 amino acids. The germline gives CDR1 SGHRS, CDR2 YFSETQ. The CDR3 nucleotides are TGCGCCAGCAGCTTGGCCGGGGGCCACACTGAAGCTTTCTTT. This codes for CASSLAGGHTEAFF. The full variable domain, rest sourced from reference TRBV5-1 and TRBJ1-1, is KAGVTQTPRYLIKTRGQQVTLSCSPISGHRSVSWYQQTPGQGLQFLFEYFSETQRNKGNFPGRFSGRQFSNSRSEMNVSTLELGDSALYLCASSLAGGHTEAFFGQGTRLTVV.

Concerning this clonotype: A read error may produce the germline difference seen at one junction end. J is TRBJ1-1 and V is TRBV6-1; TRBD1 is a possible D gene (6 bases). The CDR3 consists of 16 residues. Germline CDR1 and CDR2: MNHNS and SASEGT. The CDR3 is CAGSEVGTPMNTEAFF. The DNA for the CDR3 is TGTGCCGGCAGTGAAGTTGGGACACCCATGAACACTGAAGCTTTCTTT.

This clonotype came up a few times. The CDR3 DNA reads as TGTGCCAGCAGTGCAGGGACAGGTCTTTATGGCTACACCTTC. Translation gives CASSAGTGLYGYTF. The chain recombines TRBV2 with TRBJ1-2, with TRBD1 matching over 8 bases. The CDR3 is 14 amino acids. The junction had 6 bases not matched to a gene; V was cut back by 4 bases and J by 5 bases. CDR1 is SNHLY, CDR2 FYNNEI, per germline.

In its sample, this clonotype was seen many times. The chain combines TRBV6-5 with TRBJ1-1, with D perhaps matching TRBD1 (5 bases). The CDR3 is 14 residues long. Germline V CDR1 and CDR2: MNHEY, SVGAGI. Trimming removed 2 bases at V and 1 base at J, with 8 bases between. DNA for the CDR3: TGTGCCAGCAGTTACGGGGACGGGAACACTGAAGCTTTCTTT. Residues: CASSYGDGNTEAFF.

In this sample, this clonotype turned up many times. The genes are TRBV4-1 and TRBJ1-5; a weak D match, TRBD1 (6 bases). Germline-derived CDR1 and CDR2 are MGHRA and YSYEKL. Trimming cost V 3 bases and J 0 bases, with 9 bases left between them. This CDR3 is built from 15 residues. The CDR3 region has the DNA TGCGCCAGCAGCCATATACAGGGTAGCAATCAGCCCCAGCATTTT. Its protein is CASSHIQGSNQPQHF.

About this clonotype: One end of the junction is discordant with germline, which a read error may explain. The J gene is TRBJ1-2, the V gene TRBV6-5; TRBD1 might be the D (6 bases). The CDR3 loop spans 18 amino acids. CDR1 MNHEY and CDR2 SVGAGI come from the germline V gene. DNA for the CDR3: TGTGCCAGCAGTTATTTTCCCCCCCGGGACACCCTTTTCAATGGCTACGCCTTC. It is translated as CASSYFPPRDTLFNGYAF.

As concerns this clonotype: One base away lies a much larger clone, so this may be a sequencing read error. The V gene is TRBV25-1, the J gene TRBJ1-1, with 8 bases matching TRBD1. CDR1 is MGHDK and CDR2 is SYGVNS in the germline V gene. The CDR3 runs to 13 residues. CDR3 in amino acids: CASRQGSGTGAFF. The CDR3 nucleotides are TGTGCCAGCCGACAGGGGTCAGGCACTGGAGCTTTCTTT. The full variable domain, completed using reference TRBV25-1 and TRBJ1-1, is EADIYQTPRYLVIGTGKKITLECSQTMGHDKMYWYQQDPGMELHLIHYSYGVNSTEKGDLSSESTVSRIRTEHFPLTLESARPSHTSQYLCASRQGSGTGAFFGQGTRLTVV.

There are many counts of this clonotype. The chain carries TRBV29-1 and TRBJ2-6, with a tentative D call TRBD1 (5 bases). The CDR3 covers 16 residues. The germline V and J ends were trimmed by 6 bases and 0 bases, with 15 bases remaining between them. Germline V gives CDR1 SQVTM, CDR2 ANQGSEA. The CDR3 DNA reads TGCAGCGTGACGACAGTCGCCCGCTCTGGGGCCAACGTCCTGACTTTC. This encodes CSVTTVARSGANVLTF.

The CDR3 protein is CASSMSSGGLTDTQYF. The CDR3 region has the DNA TGTGCCAGCAGCATGTCAAGCGGGGGCCTAACAGATACGCAGTATTTT. The chain joins TRBV7-9 to TRBJ2-3; 8 bases align to TRBD2. The CDR3 runs to 16 residues. The germline V gene has CDR1 SEHNR and CDR2 FQNEAQ (reference sequence). The trim removed 5 bases at V and 3 bases at J, leaving 10 bases unmatched.

This chain uses TRBV4-3 with TRBJ1-1; 8 bases match TRBD1. Germline loops: CDR1 LGHNA, CDR2 YSLEER. Trimming cost V 4 bases and J 3 bases; bases outside gene matches: 10. CDR3 length: 16 residues. This chain's CDR3 is CASSPGTGAGDTEAFF. CDR3 nucleotide sequence: TGCGCCAGCAGCCCCGGGACAGGAGCGGGGGACACTGAAGCTTTCTTT.

The genes are TRBV7-9 and TRBJ2-5; D is tentatively TRBD1 or TRBD2 (5 bases each). The germline CDR1 and CDR2 sequences are SEHNR and FQNEAQ (reference sequence). Trimming left V 5 bases short and J 1 base short, with 14 bases between. The CDR3 extends over 15 amino acids. In DNA, the CDR3 is TGTGCCAGCAGCATCCCCGGGACCCCCCAAGAGACCCAGTACTTC. Amino acid sequence: CASSIPGTPQETQYF.

The CDR3 region has the DNA TGTGCCAGCAGTGAAACCTCAGGGGGGAACACTGAAGCTTTCTTT. Translating gives CASSETSGGNTEAFF. The V call is TRBV6-4, the J call TRBJ1-1, with TRBD1 identical over 7 bases. Unmatched junction bases numbered 5, after V lost 3 bases and J lost 1 base. Germline V gives CDR1 MRHNA, CDR2 SNTAGT. CDR3 size: 15 residues.

The chain employs TRBV4-1 and TRBJ1-1, with 7 bases aligning to TRBD1. The CDR3 runs 15 residues. The trim removed 1 base at V and 0 bases at J, leaving 2 bases unmatched. Germline V gene sequence: CDR1 MGHRA, CDR2 YSYEKL. CDR3 sequence reads: CASSQGQGVNTEAFF. The CDR3 nucleotides read TGCGCCAGCAGCCAAGGACAGGGCGTGAACACTGAAGCTTTCTTT.

This clonotype was seen a handful of times. The rearrangement joins TRBV27 to TRBJ2-7; possibly TRBD2 for D (8 bases). The CDR3 covers 19 residues. Germline loops: CDR1 MNHEY, CDR2 SMNVEV (reference sequence). V was trimmed by 5 bases and J by 3 bases, leaving 29 bases between them. The DNA of the CDR3 is TGTGCCAGCAGTCCGGTGGGGACAGTCGGCCGACTAGCGTTCTACGAGCAGTACTTC. It encodes CASSPVGTVGRLAFYEQYF.

Note on this clonotype: A much bigger clone sits one base away, suggesting this may be a read error. This is likely a read error, given that the CDR3 carries no conserved phenylalanine or tryptophan at its end. The DNA is omitted, as the CDR3 cannot be located on it reliably, and the CDR3 follows TCRdb's listing. The chain employs TRBV29-1 and TRBJ1-2; TRBD1 was called by the table and not checked on the DNA. The CDR3 contains 8 residues when both ends are counted. The germline gives CDR1 SQVTM, CDR2 ANQGSEA. The CDR3 here is CSVGSGQL.

The chain joins TRBV4-1 to TRBJ2-7, with 8 bases matching TRBD2. Trimming at V came to 5 bases and at J to 4 bases, leaving 4 bases not matched to a gene. CDR1 and CDR2 (germline): MGHRA, YSYEKL. CDR3 length equals 13 residues. CDR3 DNA sequence: TGCGCCAGCAGCATAGCGGGAACGTACGAGCAGTACTTC. It yields the protein CASSIAGTYEQYF.

This clonotype has only a few counts. This rearrangement joins TRBV4-3 to TRBJ2-7; 7 positions agree with TRBD1. The ends lost 0 bases at V and 2 bases at J; junction bases unmatched: 10. Germline assignment: CDR1 LGHNA and CDR2 YSLEER. The CDR3 totals 17 residues. The DNA of the CDR3 is TGCGCCAGCAGCCAAGATCCCACCGGGACAGTAACCTACGAGCAGTACTTC. This codes for CASSQDPTGTVTYEQYF.